Following are 2 T cell receptor beta chains from one sample sequenced in a study of blood T cell repertoires in COVID-19. The repertoire was sequenced with immunoSEQ multiplex PCR; TCRdb's copy has only in-frame clones and lacks some. This table holds fewer than 300,000 clones, approximately 85% found once. The sequenced sample consisted of peripheral blood. These receptors all come from a man aged 50-60 years with active or convalescent COVID-19.

The rearrangement links TRBV10-3 to TRBJ2-5, with TRBD1 identical over 9 bases. V lost 0 bases to trimming and J lost 2 bases; unmatched junction nucleotides: 4. CDR1 is ENHRY and CDR2 is SYGVKD in the germline V gene. The CDR3 length is 16 residues. This chain's CDR3 is CAISESGGQGQETQYF. CDR3 nucleotide sequence: TGTGCCATCAGTGAGTCAGGGGGACAGGGACAAGAGACCCAGTACTTC.

This clone was counted between two and nine times. The genes are TRBV28 and TRBJ1-4; D gene uncertain. Germline-derived CDR1 and CDR2 are MDHEN and SYDVKM. V was pared by 8 bases and J by 1 base, with 17 bases between. The CDR3 is 16 amino acids. This CDR3 reads CASRSGQSKTNEKLFF. For the CDR3, the DNA is TGTGCCAGCCGCAGCGGGCAATCTAAAACTAATGAAAAACTGTTTTTT.